The rows below give T cell receptor beta chains drawn from one sample of a study of shared clonotypes between healthy human individuals. Clones were read by immunoSEQ multiplex PCR, and TCRdb kept only the in-frame ones, dropping some. The table records some 2,100,000 clones, about 92% of them present only once. Sequenced sample: naive CD8+ T cells from PBMCs. The receptors stem from a young man in good health. Some clones in this sample may be carry-over from other donors' samples. CDR3s include the opening cysteine and the closing phenylalanine or tryptophan. A D gene is named only where the DNA matches it firmly. Not all rows give a size; the values are once, few, many and, for expanded clones, a class.

size: .
V: TRBV10-2
J: TRBJ2-7
length: 15
D: TRBD1
DNA: TGCGCCAGCAGATCATCCGGGACAGGGCTCTACGAGCAGTACTTC
CDR3: CASRSSGTGLYEQYF

size: .
V: TRBV5-5
J: TRBJ2-1
length: 13
D: .
DNA: TGTGCCAGCAGCTTGTGGGCTTGGGATGAGCAGTTCTTC
CDR3: CASSLWAWDEQFF

size: .
V: TRBV7-3
J: TRBJ2-1
length: 15
D: .
DNA: TGTGCCAGCAGCTTATTTGGCGGAGGTTACAATGAGCAGTTCTTC
CDR3: CASSLFGGGYNEQFF

size: .
V: TRBV11-2
J: TRBJ2-1
length: 15
D: TRBD2
DNA: TGTGCCAGCAGCTTAGGGCTAGCGGGAGGCTGGGAGCAGTTCTTC
CDR3: CASSLGLAGGWEQFF

size: .
V: TRBV7-9
J: TRBJ1-1
length: 13
D: .
DNA: TGTGCCAGCAGCTTAGAGTACAGTGAGGGAGCTTTCTTT
CDR3: CASSLEYSEGAFF

size: .
V: TRBV6-5
J: TRBJ1-4
length: 14
D: TRBD1
DNA: TGTGCCAGCAGCCTGGGACAGATGGCAGAAAAACTGTTTTTT
CDR3: CASSLGQMAEKLFF

size: .
V: TRBV6-1
J: TRBJ2-3
length: 17
D: TRBD1
DNA: TGTGCCAGCAGTGACGGGACAGGGGGCCGGGACACAGATACGCAGTATTTT
CDR3: CASSDGTGGRDTDTQYF

size: .
V: TRBV30
J: TRBJ2-7
length: 13
D: TRBD2
DNA: TGTGCTTCCCGACTAGCGGCCTCCTACGAGCAGTACTTC
CDR3: CASRLAASYEQYF

size: .
V: TRBV29-1
J: TRBJ1-2
length: 10
D: .
DNA: TGCAGCGTTCCCATGGGGGGCTACACCTTC
CDR3: CSVPMGGYTF

size: .
V: TRBV5-1
J: TRBJ2-7
length: 16
D: TRBD2
DNA: TGCGCCAGCAGCGGTGACCCCGGGAGGGCCTCCCACGAGCAGTACTTC
CDR3: CASSGDPGRASHEQYF

size: .
V: TRBV6-6
J: TRBJ2-1
length: 11
D: .
DNA: TGTGCCAGCAGTCAGTACAATGAGCAGTTCTTC
CDR3: CASSQYNEQFF

size: .
V: TRBV4-1
J: TRBJ1-2
length: 17
D: .
DNA: TGCGCCAGCAGCCAAGATTTTAGTCCCGGGCCGGGCCCTGGCTACACCTTC
CDR3: CASSQDFSPGPGPGYTF

size: .
V: TRBV7-3
J: TRBJ2-1
length: 16
D: TRBD2
DNA: TGTGCCAGCAGCCCCCGGACTAGCGGGAGGGCCGAGGAGCAGTTCTTC
CDR3: CASSPRTSGRAEEQFF

size: .
V: TRBV4-2
J: TRBJ2-7
length: 13
D: .
DNA: TGTGCCAGCAGCCACGGACCTTCCTACGAGCAGTACTTC
CDR3: CASSHGPSYEQYF

size: .
V: TRBV18
J: TRBJ2-7
length: 14
D: .
DNA: TGTGCCAGCTCGGGGCAGGACCCCACCTACGAGCAGTACTTC
CDR3: CASSGQDPTYEQYF

size: .
V: TRBV27
J: TRBJ2-1
length: 15
D: TRBD2
DNA: TGTGCCAGCAGCTGGACTAGCGGGAGGGTGGTGCCCCAGTTCTTC
CDR3: CASSWTSGRVVPQFF

size: .
V: TRBV28
J: TRBJ2-7
length: 14
D: TRBD2
DNA: TGTGCCAGCAGTGGACTAGCGGACAGAGGCGAGCAGTACTTC
CDR3: CASSGLADRGEQYF

size: .
V: TRBV29-1
J: TRBJ2-2
length: 11
D: .
DNA: TGCAGCGTACGGAGCACCGGGGAGCTGTTTTTT
CDR3: CSVRSTGELFF

size: once
V: TRBV4-3
J: TRBJ2-1
length: 19
D: TRBD2
DNA: TGCGCCAGCAGCCAAGATCTGGGACTAGCTCCTGTTATTGGCAATGAGCAGTTCTTC
CDR3: CASSQDLGLAPVIGNEQFF

size: .
V: TRBV11-2
J: TRBJ2-2
length: 12
D: .
DNA: TGTGCCAGCAGCTCAATTGGGGGGGAGCTGTTTTTT
CDR3: CASSSIGGELFF

size: .
V: TRBV18
J: TRBJ2-1
length: 18
D: .
DNA: TGTGCCAGCTCACGGGTCAGGGACACGGGACAAGCAGGCAATGAGCAGTTCTTC
CDR3: CASSRVRDTGQAGNEQFF

size: .
V: TRBV7-2
J: TRBJ2-1
length: 15
D: .
DNA: TGTGCCAGCAGCTTACTTGGGAGCTCCTACAATGAGCAGTTCTTC
CDR3: CASSLLGSSYNEQFF

size: .
V: TRBV2
J: TRBJ2-1
length: 14
D: .
DNA: TGTGCCAGCAGCAATCGGGGCTCCTACAATGAGCAGTTCTTC
CDR3: CASSNRGSYNEQFF

size: .
V: TRBV5-1
J: TRBJ2-3
length: 16
D: .
DNA: TGCGCCAGCAGCTTGGAGGTTACAGGTATCACAGATACGCAGTATTTT
CDR3: CASSLEVTGITDTQYF

size: few
V: TRBV13
J: TRBJ1-4
length: 14
D: .
DNA: TGTGCCAGCAGCCCCGGACAGATTAATGAAAAACTGTTTTTT
CDR3: CASSPGQINEKLFF

size: once
V: TRBV11-3
J: TRBJ2-7
length: 13
D: .
DNA: TGTGCCAGCAGCTCATCCACAGGGACCGAGCAGTACTTC
CDR3: CASSSSTGTEQYF

size: .
V: TRBV27
J: TRBJ2-7
length: 12
D: .
DNA: TGTGCAGTAGGGAGCGTGAACTACGAGCAGTACTTC
CDR3: CAVGSVNYEQYF

size: .
V: TRBV30
J: TRBJ2-7
length: 14
D: TRBD1
DNA: TGTGCCTGGTCAACCGGGACAGGCGTGTACGAGCAGTACTTC
CDR3: CAWSTGTGVYEQYF

size: .
V: TRBV7-9
J: TRBJ2-5
length: 14
D: TRBD1
DNA: TGTGCCAGCAGCAAAGACAGGGCCAGCGAGACCCAGTACTTC
CDR3: CASSKDRASETQYF

size: .
V: TRBV29-1
J: TRBJ2-1
length: 14
D: TRBD1
DNA: TGCAGCGGGAAACCGGGACAGGAGCCTAATGAGCAGTTCTTC
CDR3: CSGKPGQEPNEQFF

size: .
V: TRBV7-3
J: TRBJ2-5
length: 15
D: TRBD2
DNA: TGTGCCAGCAGCTTATCCTTAGCGGGAGGAGAGACCCAGTACTTC
CDR3: CASSLSLAGGETQYF

size: .
V: TRBV4-2
J: TRBJ1-1
length: 17
D: .
DNA: TGTGCCAGCAGCCAACCCGCGTTTTCAGGGGACTACACTGAAGCTTTCTTT
CDR3: CASSQPAFSGDYTEAFF

size: .
V: TRBV6-6
J: TRBJ2-7
length: 14
D: .
DNA: TGTGCCAGCAGTTCCGGACAGCGTCCCTACGAGCAGTACTTC
CDR3: CASSSGQRPYEQYF

size: .
V: TRBV7-8
J: TRBJ2-3
length: 17
D: TRBD1
DNA: TGTGCCAGCAGCTTAGGGACAGGGGGGGTTTGGTCGGATACGCAGTATTTT
CDR3: CASSLGTGGVWSDTQYF

size: .
V: TRBV2
J: TRBJ2-7
length: 11
D: .
DNA: TGTGCCAGCAGTCCGGGGTACGAGCAGTACTTC
CDR3: CASSPGYEQYF

size: once
V: TRBV5-8
J: TRBJ2-7
length: 12
D: .
DNA: TGTGCCAGCAGCTTAGGATTCGAGGACCAGTACTTC
CDR3: CASSLGFEDQYF

size: .
V: TRBV5-1
J: TRBJ2-7
length: 15
D: TRBD2
DNA: TGCGCCAGCAGCAGGGGACTAGCGGGAGTCTACGAGCAGTACTTC
CDR3: CASSRGLAGVYEQYF

size: .
V: TRBV4-3
J: TRBJ2-1
length: 16
D: .
DNA: TGCGCCAGCAGCCAATCGAAACGGGACCTCTACAATGAGCAGTTCTTC
CDR3: CASSQSKRDLYNEQFF

size: .
V: TRBV7-8
J: TRBJ2-1
length: 14
D: .
DNA: TGTGCCAGCAGCTTTGGGGAGCTAGGCAATGAGCAGTTCTTC
CDR3: CASSFGELGNEQFF

size: .
V: TRBV19
J: TRBJ2-3
length: 15
D: TRBD2
DNA: TGTGCCAGTAGTATCCTTGGCGGGAGTGCAGATACGCAGTATTTT
CDR3: CASSILGGSADTQYF

size: once
V: TRBV4-1
J: TRBJ1-2
length: 14
D: .
DNA: TGCGCCAGCAGCGAAAAACACGGGTCCTTTGGCTACACCTTC
CDR3: CASSEKHGSFGYTF

size: .
V: TRBV14
J: TRBJ1-2
length: 12
D: .
DNA: TGTGCCAGCAGCCTGGGAGGGAGTGGCTACACCTTC
CDR3: CASSLGGSGYTF

size: .
V: TRBV9
J: TRBJ2-7
length: 14
D: .
DNA: TGTGCCAGCAGCGTAGCACTAGGAGGTGACGAGCAGTACTTC
CDR3: CASSVALGGDEQYF

size: .
V: TRBV5-1
J: TRBJ2-7
length: 12
D: .
DNA: TGCGCCAGCAGCTTGACAGGGAGCGAGCAGTACTTC
CDR3: CASSLTGSEQYF

size: few
V: TRBV27
J: TRBJ1-2
length: 14
D: TRBD1
DNA: TGTGCCAGCAGTCCGACAGGGGCTAACTATGGCTACACCTTC
CDR3: CASSPTGANYGYTF